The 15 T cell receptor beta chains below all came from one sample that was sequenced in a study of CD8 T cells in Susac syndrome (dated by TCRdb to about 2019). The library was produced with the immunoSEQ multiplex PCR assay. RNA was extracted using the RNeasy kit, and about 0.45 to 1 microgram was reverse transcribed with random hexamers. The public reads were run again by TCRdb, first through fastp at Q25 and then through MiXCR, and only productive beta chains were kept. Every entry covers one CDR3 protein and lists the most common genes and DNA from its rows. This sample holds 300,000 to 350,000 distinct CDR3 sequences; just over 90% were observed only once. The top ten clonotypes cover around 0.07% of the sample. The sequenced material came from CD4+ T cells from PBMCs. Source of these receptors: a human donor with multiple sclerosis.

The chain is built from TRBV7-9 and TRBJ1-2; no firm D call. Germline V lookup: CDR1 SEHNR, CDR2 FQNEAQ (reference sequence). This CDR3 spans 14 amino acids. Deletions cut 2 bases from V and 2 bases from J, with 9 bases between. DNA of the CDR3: TGTGCCAGCAGCTTAAACGCAGAGAACTATGGCTACACCTTC. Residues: CASSLNAENYGYTF. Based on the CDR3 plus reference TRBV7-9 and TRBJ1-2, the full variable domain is DTGVSQNPRHKITKRGQNVTFRCDPISEHNRLYWYRQTLGQGPEFLTYFQNEAQLEKSRLLSDRFSAERPKGSFSTLEIQRTEQGDSAMYLCASSLNAENYGYTFGSGTRLTVV.

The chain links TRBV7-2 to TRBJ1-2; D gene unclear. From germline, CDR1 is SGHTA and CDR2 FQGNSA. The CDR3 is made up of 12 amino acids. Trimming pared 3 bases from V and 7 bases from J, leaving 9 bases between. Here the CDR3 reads CASSLISRGYTF. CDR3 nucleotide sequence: TGTGCCAGCAGCTTGATTAGCCGTGGCTACACCTTC.

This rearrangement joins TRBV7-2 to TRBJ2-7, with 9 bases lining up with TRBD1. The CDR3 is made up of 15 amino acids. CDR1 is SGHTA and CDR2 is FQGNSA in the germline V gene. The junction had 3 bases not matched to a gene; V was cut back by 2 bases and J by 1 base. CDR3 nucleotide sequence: TGTGCCAGCAGCTTACGGGGACAGGGTTCCTACGAGCAGTACTTC. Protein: CASSLRGQGSYEQYF.

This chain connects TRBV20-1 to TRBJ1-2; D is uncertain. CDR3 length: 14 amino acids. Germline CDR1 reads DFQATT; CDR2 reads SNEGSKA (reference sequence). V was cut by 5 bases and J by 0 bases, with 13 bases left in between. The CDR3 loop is CSALRDTSNYGYTF. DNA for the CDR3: TGCAGTGCTCTCCGGGATACTTCTAACTATGGCTACACCTTC.

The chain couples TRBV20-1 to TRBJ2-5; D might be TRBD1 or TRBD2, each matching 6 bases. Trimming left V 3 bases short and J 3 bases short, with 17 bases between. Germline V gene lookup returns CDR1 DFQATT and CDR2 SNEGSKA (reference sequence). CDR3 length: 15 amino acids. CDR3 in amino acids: CSASGGLPSKETQYF. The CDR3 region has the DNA TGCAGTGCTAGCGGGGGCCTCCCAAGCAAAGAGACCCAGTACTTC.

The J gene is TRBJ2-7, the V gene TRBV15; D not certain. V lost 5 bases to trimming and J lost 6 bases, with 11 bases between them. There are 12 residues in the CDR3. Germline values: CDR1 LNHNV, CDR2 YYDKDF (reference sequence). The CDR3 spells CATSHIKGEQYF. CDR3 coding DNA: TGTGCCACCAGCCATATCAAGGGCGAGCAGTACTTC.

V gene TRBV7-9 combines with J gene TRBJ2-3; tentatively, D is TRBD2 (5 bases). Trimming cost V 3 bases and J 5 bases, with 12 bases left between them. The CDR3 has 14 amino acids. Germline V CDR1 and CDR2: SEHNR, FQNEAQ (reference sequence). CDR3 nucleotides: TGTGCCAGCAGCTTGAGTGTGGCGGGAGATACGCAGTATTTT. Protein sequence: CASSLSVAGDTQYF.

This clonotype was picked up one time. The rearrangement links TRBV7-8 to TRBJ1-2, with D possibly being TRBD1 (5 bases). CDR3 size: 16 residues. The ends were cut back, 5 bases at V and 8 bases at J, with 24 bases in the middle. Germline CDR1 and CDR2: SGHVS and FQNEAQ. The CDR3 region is CASSTNRAVRGNGYTF. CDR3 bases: TGTGCCAGCAGCACAAACCGGGCCGTAAGGGGAAACGGCTACACCTTC.

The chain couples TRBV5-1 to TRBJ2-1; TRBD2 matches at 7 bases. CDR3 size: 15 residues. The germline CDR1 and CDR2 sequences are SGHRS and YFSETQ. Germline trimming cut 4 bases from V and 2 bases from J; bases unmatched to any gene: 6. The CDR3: CASSQRGLPYNEQFF. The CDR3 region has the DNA TGCGCCAGCAGCCAAAGGGGACTACCCTACAATGAGCAGTTCTTC.

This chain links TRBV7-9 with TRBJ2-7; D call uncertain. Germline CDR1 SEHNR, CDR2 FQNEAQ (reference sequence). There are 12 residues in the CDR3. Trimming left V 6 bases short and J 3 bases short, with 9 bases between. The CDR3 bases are TGTGCCAGCAGGGGTCAGAGCTACGAGCAGTACTTC. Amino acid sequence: CASRGQSYEQYF.

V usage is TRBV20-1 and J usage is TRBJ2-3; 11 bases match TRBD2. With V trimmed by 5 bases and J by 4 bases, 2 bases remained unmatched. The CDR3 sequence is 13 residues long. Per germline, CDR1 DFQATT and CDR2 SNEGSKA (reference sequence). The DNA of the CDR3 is TGCAGTGCTCAACTAGCGGGAGCAGATACGCAGTATTTT. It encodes CSAQLAGADTQYF.

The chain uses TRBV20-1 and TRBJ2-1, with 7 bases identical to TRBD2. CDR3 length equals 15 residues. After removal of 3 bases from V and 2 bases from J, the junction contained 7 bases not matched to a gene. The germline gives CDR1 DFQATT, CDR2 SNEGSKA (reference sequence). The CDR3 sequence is CSARAAGEAYNEQFF. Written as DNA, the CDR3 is TGCAGTGCTAGGGCCGCGGGAGAAGCCTACAATGAGCAGTTCTTC.

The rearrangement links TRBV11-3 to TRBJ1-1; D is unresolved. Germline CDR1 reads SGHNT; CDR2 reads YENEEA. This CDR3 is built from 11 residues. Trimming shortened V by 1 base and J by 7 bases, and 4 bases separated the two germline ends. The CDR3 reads CASSLVGEAFF. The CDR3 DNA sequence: TGTGCCAGCAGCTTAGTGGGTGAAGCTTTCTTT.

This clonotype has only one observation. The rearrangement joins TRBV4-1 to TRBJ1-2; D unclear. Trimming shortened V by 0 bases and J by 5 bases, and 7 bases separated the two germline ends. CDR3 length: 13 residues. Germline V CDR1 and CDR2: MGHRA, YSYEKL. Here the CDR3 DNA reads TGCGCCAGCAGCCAAGATTTAGAGTATGGCTACACCTTC. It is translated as CASSQDLEYGYTF.

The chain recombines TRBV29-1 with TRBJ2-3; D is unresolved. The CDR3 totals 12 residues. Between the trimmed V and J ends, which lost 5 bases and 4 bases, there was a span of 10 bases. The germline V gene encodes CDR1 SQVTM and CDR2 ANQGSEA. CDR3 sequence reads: CSVLEGSDTQYF. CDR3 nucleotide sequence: TGCAGCGTTTTAGAAGGGTCAGATACGCAGTATTTT.